This T cell receptor beta chain came from a study of CD8+ T cells in alopecia areata. The CDR3 consists of 14 residues. The germline V gene encodes CDR1 SQVTM and CDR2 ANQGSEA. V lost 4 bases to trimming and J lost 4 bases, with 14 bases between them. The authors extracted RNA and reverse transcribed it into cDNA as the sequencing template. Assay: immunoSEQ multiplex PCR; the TCRdb copy retains only in-frame clones and omits some. The sample shows 90,000 to 150,000 clones, about two fifths of them seen only once. Sorted out of PBMCs were CD4+ T cells and CD8+ T cells. This TCR was recovered from a human donor with alopecia areata. The J gene is TRBJ1-3, the V gene TRBV29-1; D gene uncertain. The sequenced sample consisted of CD4+ T cells sorted from blood. CDR3 DNA sequence: TGCAGCGTTGCTTTCGAAGGGCGGGGAAACACCATATATTTT. It yields the protein CSVAFEGRGNTIYF.